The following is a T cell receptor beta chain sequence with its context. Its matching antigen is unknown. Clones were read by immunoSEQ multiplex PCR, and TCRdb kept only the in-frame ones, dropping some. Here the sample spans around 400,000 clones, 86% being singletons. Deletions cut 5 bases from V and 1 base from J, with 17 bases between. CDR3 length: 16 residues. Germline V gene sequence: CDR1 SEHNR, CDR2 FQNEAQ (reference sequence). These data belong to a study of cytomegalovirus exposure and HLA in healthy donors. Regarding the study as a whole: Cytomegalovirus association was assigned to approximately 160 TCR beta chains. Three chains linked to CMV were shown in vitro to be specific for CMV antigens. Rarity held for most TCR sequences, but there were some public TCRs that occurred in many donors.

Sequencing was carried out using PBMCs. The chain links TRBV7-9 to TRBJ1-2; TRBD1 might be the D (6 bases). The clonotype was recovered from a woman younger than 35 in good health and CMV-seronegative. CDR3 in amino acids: CASSPGTYELNYGYTF. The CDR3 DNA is TGTGCCAGCAGCCCAGGGACATACGAACTTAACTATGGCTACACCTTC.